Below, 26 T cell receptor beta chains from the same sample are listed, as sequenced in a study of blood T cells in healthy people across ages. Primed by a sample-barcoded 5' primer and a J-beta primer mix, a second PCR proceeded for roughly 6 to 12 cycles. TCRdb independently ran MiXCR on the 5' RACE reads; one entry per CDR3 protein. The table has 600,000 or so distinct CDR3 sequences, approximately 21% seen once. Sequencing was done on a sample of blood. The receptors stem from a man between 70 and 80 years old in good health.

This clonotype was seen ten or more times. The chain recombines TRBV12-3 or TRBV12-4 with TRBJ2-1; no clear D gene. The V end was cut by 1 base, the J end by 2 bases, with 9 bases between. The CDR3 loop spans 15 amino acids. As DNA, the CDR3 is TGTGCCAGCAGTTTAGATGTCTTCCCCTACAATGAGCAGTTCTTC. Encoded protein: CASSLDVFPYNEQFF.

This chain joins TRBV5-1 and TRBJ1-1; D is undetermined. The germline gives CDR1 SGHRS, CDR2 YFSETQ. CDR3 length: 12 amino acids. Deletions cut 7 bases from V and 5 bases from J, with 12 bases between. CDR3: CASRSAGTEAFF. DNA of the CDR3: TGCGCCAGCCGTTCGGCTGGGACTGAAGCTTTCTTT.

As for this clonotype: One end of the junction does not line up with germline, which may come from a read error. The gene calls are TRBV20-1 and TRBJ1-5, with no clear D. This CDR3 has 13 amino acids. Germline-derived CDR1 and CDR2 are DFQATT and SNEGSKA (reference sequence). The CDR3 region has the DNA TGCAGTGCTAGTGTGGGGAGCACTCAGCCCCAGCATTTT. It yields the protein CSASVGSTQPQHF.

This chain uses TRBV3-1 with TRBJ2-4, with TRBD1 as a possible D gene (6 bases). The V end was cut by 1 base, the J end by 0 bases, with 13 bases between. The CDR3 runs 17 residues. Germline CDR1 is LGHDT and CDR2 is YNNKEL (reference sequence). The CDR3 DNA sequence: TGTGCCAGCAGCCAAGTCCTTAAGGGGGTAGCCAAAAACATTCAGTACTTC. Protein product: CASSQVLKGVAKNIQYF. Filled out from reference TRBV3-1 and TRBJ2-4, the complete variable domain reads DTAVSQTPKYLVTQMGNDKSIKCEQNLGHDTMYWYKQDSKKFLKIMFSYNNKELIINETVPNRFSPKSPDKAHLNLHINSLELGDSAVYFCASSQVLKGVAKNIQYFGAGTRLSVL.

In its sample, this clonotype was seen a few times. The chain joins TRBV6-2 or TRBV6-3 to TRBJ2-1; TRBD1 might be the D (6 bases). Trimming left V 10 bases short and J 0 bases short, with 19 bases between. This CDR3 has 16 residues. CDR1 and CDR2 (germline): MNHEY, SVGEGT. CDR3 region: CATGQSGRPSYNEQFF. The CDR3 DNA is TGTGCCACCGGACAGTCGGGGAGACCCTCCTACAATGAGCAGTTCTTC.

This clonotype has only a few counts. The rearrangement joins TRBV12-3 or TRBV12-4 to TRBJ2-7, with TRBD2 matching 9 bases. V trimming: 8 bases; J trimming: 3 bases; junction bases outside the gene matches: 11. The CDR3 is made up of 15 amino acids. The CDR3 loop reads CASGPGLAFFYEQYF. DNA of the CDR3: TGTGCCAGCGGCCCGGGACTAGCCTTCTTCTACGAGCAGTACTTC.

This sequence joins TRBV20-1 and TRBJ2-1; 10 nucleotides match TRBD2. The CDR3 runs 13 residues. V shed 6 bases, J shed 10 bases, and the junction held 9 bases outside the gene matches. Germline lookup yields CDR1 DFQATT and CDR2 SNEGSKA (reference sequence). CDR3 coding DNA: TGCAGTGCCCCCACTAGCGGGATTCGCGAGCAGTTCTTC. This translates into CSAPTSGIREQFF.

There are a few counts of this clonotype. The chain uses TRBV12-3 or TRBV12-4 and TRBJ1-1, with D unclear. V was pared by 3 bases and J by 2 bases, with 4 bases between. CDR3 size: 12 residues. For the CDR3, the DNA is TGTGCCAGCAGTTTTTATAACACTGAAGCTTTCTTT. Its protein is CASSFYNTEAFF.

CDR3 amino acids: CSALPGQSKNIQYF. The CDR3 coding sequence is TGCAGTGCGCTCCCGGGACAGTCCAAAAACATTCAGTACTTC. The V call is TRBV20-1, the J call TRBJ2-4; TRBD1 agrees at 7 bases. This CDR3 is 14 amino acids long. V was pared by 6 bases and J by 2 bases, with 7 bases of the junction left unmatched. CDR1 and CDR2 (germline): DFQATT, SNEGSKA (reference sequence).

J is TRBJ2-7 and V is TRBV10-3, with TRBD2 matching 13 bases. V shed 6 bases and J 6 bases; nucleotides not matched to a gene: 11. This CDR3 is built from 16 residues. In germline, CDR1 is ENHRY, CDR2 SYGVKD. CDR3 DNA sequence: TGTGCCATCAGAGGAGACCCGGGACTAGCGGGAACCGAGCAGTACTTC. Translation: CAIRGDPGLAGTEQYF.

There are a few counts of this clonotype. The CDR3: CASSEDSGQYEQYF. The DNA for the CDR3 is TGCGCCAGCAGCGAAGATAGCGGTCAATACGAGCAGTACTTC. The V and J genes are TRBV5-1 and TRBJ2-7; a possible D gene is TRBD2 (6 bases). CDR1 is SGHRS and CDR2 is YFSETQ in the germline V gene. The CDR3 consists of 14 residues. V lost 4 bases, J lost 4 bases, and 15 bases lay in between. The full variable domain, rest sourced from reference TRBV5-1 and TRBJ2-7, is KAGVTQTPRYLIKTRGQQVTLSCSPISGHRSVSWYQQTPGQGLQFLFEYFSETQRNKGNFPGRFSGRQFSNSRSEMNVSTLELGDSALYLCASSEDSGQYEQYFGPGTRLTVT.

The chain couples TRBV2 to TRBJ2-7, with 8 positions matching TRBD2. CDR3 length: 16 residues. Per germline, CDR1 SNHLY and CDR2 FYNNEI. V shed 4 bases and J 0 bases; nucleotides not matched to a gene: 8. CDR3: CASSASGLAGSYEQYF. CDR3 bases: TGTGCCAGCAGTGCGTCCGGACTAGCCGGCTCCTACGAGCAGTACTTC.

This clonotype has more than one count but fewer than ten. The chain combines TRBV12-5 with TRBJ1-3; weak D call: TRBD1 (6 bases). Germline lookup yields CDR1 LGHNT and CDR2 FRNRAP. The CDR3 has 14 amino acids. V was cut by 6 bases and J by 7 bases, with 16 bases left in between. CDR3 bases: TGTGCTAGTGGCCTTGACAGGAGGGGTAACACCATATATTTT. This gives the protein CASGLDRRGNTIYF.

The chain joins TRBV12-3 or TRBV12-4 to TRBJ2-3; D is unresolved. The CDR3 is 14 amino acids. V was clipped by 4 bases and J by 4 bases, with 12 bases between them. This chain's CDR3 is CASSSRQRPDTQYF. CDR3 bases: TGTGCCAGCAGTTCTAGGCAGCGTCCAGATACGCAGTATTTT.

This sequence joins TRBV6-1 and TRBJ2-3; tentative D call: TRBD2 (5 bases). CDR1 is MNHNS and CDR2 is SASEGT in the germline V gene. The CDR3 totals 14 residues. The V end was cut by 3 bases, the J end by 0 bases, with 7 bases between. CDR3 in amino acids: CASSDGGSTDTQYF. The CDR3 DNA follows: TGTGCCAGCAGTGACGGCGGGAGCACAGATACGCAGTATTTT.

The gene calls are TRBV7-2 and TRBJ2-3, with 13 bases matching TRBD2. This CDR3 is 15 amino acids long. The germline V gene has CDR1 SGHTA and CDR2 FQGNSA. V lost 6 bases to trimming and J lost 4 bases; unmatched junction nucleotides: 4. This chain's CDR3 is CASRRTSGRADTQYF. The CDR3 DNA reads as TGTGCCAGCAGAAGGACTAGCGGGAGAGCAGATACGCAGTATTTT.

This clonotype was seen only a few times. The V and J genes are TRBV7-9 and TRBJ2-5; D remains ambiguous. This CDR3 is built from 12 residues. CDR1 and CDR2 from the germline V gene are SEHNR and FQNEAQ (reference sequence). The V gene lost 3 bases and the J gene lost 4 bases, with 6 bases spanning the gap. The CDR3: CASSFSPETQYF. The DNA of the CDR3 is TGTGCCAGCAGCTTTTCCCCAGAGACCCAGTACTTC. Full variable domain (rest looked up from reference TRBV7-9 and TRBJ2-5): DTGVSQNPRHKITKRGQNVTFRCDPISEHNRLYWYRQTLGQGPEFLTYFQNEAQLEKSRLLSDRFSAERPKGSFSTLEIQRTEQGDSAMYLCASSFSPETQYFGPGTRLLVL.

This clonotype showed up many times. V and J are TRBV29-1 and TRBJ1-2, with D maybe TRBD1 (5 bases). The V end lost 2 bases, the J end lost 1 base, and 8 bases lay between the germline ends. CDR3 length: 13 residues. The germline gives CDR1 SQVTM, CDR2 ANQGSEA. CDR3 residues: CSVEKGLNYGYTF. CDR3 DNA: TGCAGCGTTGAAAAGGGACTTAACTATGGCTACACCTTC.

V gene TRBV5-5 combines with J gene TRBJ1-3; 7 bases align to TRBD1. Germline V gene lookup returns CDR1 SGHKS and CDR2 YYEKEE (reference sequence). Trimming at V came to 2 bases and at J to 3 bases, leaving 5 bases not matched to a gene. This CDR3 spans 15 amino acids. The CDR3 loop reads CASSFIPGGGNTIYF. DNA of the CDR3: TGTGCCAGCAGCTTTATCCCAGGGGGTGGAAACACCATATATTTT.

This clonotype was picked up many times. The gene calls are TRBV6-4 and TRBJ2-1, with a possible D match to TRBD1 (6 bases). The germline V gene has CDR1 MRHNA and CDR2 SNTAGT. There are 14 residues in the CDR3. Trimming removed 8 bases from V and 9 bases from J, with 20 bases in between. The CDR3 DNA sequence: TGTGCCAGCTCCGAGGTGTGGGGGCACGGTGAGCAGTTCTTC. Protein: CASSEVWGHGEQFF.

This clonotype was seen a few times. The chain combines TRBV6-2 or TRBV6-3 with TRBJ2-1; no reliable D call. The ends were cut back, 3 bases at V and 6 bases at J, with 6 bases in the middle. CDR1 is MNHEY, CDR2 SVGEGT, per germline. CDR3 length equals 12 residues. This CDR3 is CASSYPPNEQFF. The CDR3 nucleotides are TGTGCCAGCAGTTATCCCCCCAATGAGCAGTTCTTC.

This clonotype was counted between two and nine times. The chain is built from TRBV20-1 and TRBJ2-5, with 7 bases fitting TRBD2. Germline lookup yields CDR1 DFQATT and CDR2 SNEGSKA (reference sequence). Unmatched junction bases numbered 14, after V lost 4 bases and J lost 3 bases. CDR3 size: 16 residues. The CDR3 DNA follows: TGCAGTGCTAACCGAGGGAGGGGAGGGGAAAAAGAGACCCAGTACTTC. It encodes CSANRGRGGEKETQYF.

This clonotype was found a few times. The chain joins TRBV5-1 to TRBJ2-5; 11 positions agree with TRBD2. The germline V gene encodes CDR1 SGHRS and CDR2 YFSETQ. The CDR3 is 15 amino acids. V was pared by 2 bases and J by 4 bases, with 4 bases of the junction left unmatched. The CDR3 is CASSFRGTSGETQYF. The DNA of the CDR3 is TGCGCCAGCAGCTTCCGCGGGACTAGCGGAGAGACCCAGTACTTC.

This clonotype was counted many times. This sequence joins TRBV5-6 and TRBJ2-5; TRBD1 might be the D (5 bases). Trimming took off 0 bases at V and 2 bases at J, with 11 bases between the two ends. This CDR3 is built from 15 residues. The germline V gene has CDR1 SGHDT and CDR2 YYEEEE. The CDR3 spells CASSLVGRQQETQYF. The DNA for the CDR3 is TGTGCCAGCAGCTTGGTGGGGCGGCAGCAAGAGACCCAGTACTTC.

This sequence joins TRBV27 and TRBJ2-1; 7 nucleotides align to TRBD1. The CDR3 extends over 16 amino acids. Looked up from germline, CDR1 is MNHEY and CDR2 is SMNVEV (reference sequence). Trimming at V came to 6 bases and at J to 5 bases, leaving 13 bases not matched to a gene. As DNA, the CDR3 is TGTGCCAGCAGCCGGTCGTGGACAGGTAGACACAATGAGCAGTTCTTC. It codes for CASSRSWTGRHNEQFF.

This clonotype was picked up a small number of times. This CDR3 is missing its conserved last phenylalanine or tryptophan, likely due to a read error. The V call is TRBV29-1, the J call TRBJ2-3, with TRBD2 matching over 9 bases. Germline V gene lookup returns CDR1 SQVTM and CDR2 ANQGSEA. CDR3 size: 12 residues. V shed 5 bases and J 6 bases; nucleotides not matched to a gene: 3. CDR3 loop: CSVLAGMDTQYL. CDR3 bases: TGCAGCGTTCTAGCGGGGATGGATACGCAGTATCTT.